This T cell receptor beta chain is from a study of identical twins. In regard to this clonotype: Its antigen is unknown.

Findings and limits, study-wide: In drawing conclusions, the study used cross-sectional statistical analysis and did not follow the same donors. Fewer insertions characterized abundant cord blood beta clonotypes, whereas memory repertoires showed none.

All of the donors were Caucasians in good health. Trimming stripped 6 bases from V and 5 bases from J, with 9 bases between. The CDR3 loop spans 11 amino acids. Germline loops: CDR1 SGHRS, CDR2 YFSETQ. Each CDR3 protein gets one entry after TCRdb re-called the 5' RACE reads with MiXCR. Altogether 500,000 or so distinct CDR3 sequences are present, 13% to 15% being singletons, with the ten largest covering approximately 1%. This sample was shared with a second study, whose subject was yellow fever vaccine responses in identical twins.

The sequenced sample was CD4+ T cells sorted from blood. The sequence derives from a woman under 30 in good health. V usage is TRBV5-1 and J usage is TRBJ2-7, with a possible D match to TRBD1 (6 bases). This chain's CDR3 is CASTQGNEQYF. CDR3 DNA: TGCGCCAGCACACAGGGAAACGAGCAGTACTTC.